The 19 T cell receptor beta chains listed next were all sequenced from one sample in a study of T cell repertoires and Cas9 in healthy adults. TCRdb's copy holds only in-frame clones and misses some; the assay was immunoSEQ multiplex PCR. The sample contains over 12,000 clones, 89% of which appear only once. The sequenced sample was Tregs (CD4+, CD25+, CD127-, CD137-, CD154-) from PBMCs; culture status not recorded. Receptors were obtained from a human donor in good health.

The chain links TRBV27 to TRBJ1-1; tentative D call: TRBD1 (5 bases). CDR3 length: 13 residues. CDR1 MNHEY and CDR2 SMNVEV come from the germline V gene (reference sequence). Trimming left V 3 bases short and J 2 bases short, with 7 bases between. The DNA of the CDR3 is TGTGCCAGCAGTTTGGGGGAAAACACTGAAGCTTTCTTT. The encoded protein is CASSLGENTEAFF.

V and J are TRBV6-5 and TRBJ2-1; 14 nucleotides align to TRBD2. J gave up 10 bases and V 2 bases, and 4 bases lay outside the gene matches. The CDR3 runs 15 residues. Germline V gene lookup returns CDR1 MNHEY and CDR2 SVGAGI. CDR3 bases: TGTGCCAGCAGTTACGGACTAGCGGGAGGAAAAGAGCAGTTCTTC. It codes for CASSYGLAGGKEQFF.

CDR3 amino acids: CASSLITGTEAFF. DNA for the CDR3: TGTGCCAGCAGCTTGATTACGGGCACTGAAGCTTTCTTT. The chain combines TRBV4-2 with TRBJ1-1, with D unclear. In germline, CDR1 is LGHNA, CDR2 YNFKEQ. The V end was cut by 5 bases, the J end by 4 bases, with 11 bases between. The CDR3 loop spans 13 amino acids.

The genes are TRBV2 and TRBJ2-2; no clear D. CDR1 SNHLY and CDR2 FYNNEI come from the germline V gene. V lost 6 bases and J lost 1, with 6 bases in between. This CDR3 region has 13 residues. CDR3 sequence reads: CASRTLNTGELFF. CDR3 nucleotide sequence: TGTGCCAGCAGGACTTTGAACACCGGGGAGCTGTTTTTT. The whole variable domain, remainder taken from reference TRBV2 and TRBJ2-2, is EPEVTQTPSHQVTQMGQEVILRCVPISNHLYFYWYRQILGQKVEFLVSFYNNEISEKSEIFDDQFSVERPDGSNFTLKIRSTKLEDSAMYFCASRTLNTGELFFGEGSRLTVL.

The V gene is TRBV6-5, the J gene TRBJ1-1, with D uncertain. This CDR3 spans 15 amino acids. The germline V and J ends were trimmed by 3 bases and 9 bases, with 20 bases remaining between them. CDR1 is MNHEY, CDR2 SVGAGI, per germline. CDR3 residues: CASSYVTHGRSQAFF. CDR3 nucleotide sequence: TGTGCCAGCAGTTATGTGACCCACGGACGGTCCCAAGCTTTCTTT.

The chain combines TRBV5-5 with TRBJ1-1, with 9 bases aligning to TRBD1. The CDR3 is made up of 16 amino acids. The germline gives CDR1 SGHKS, CDR2 YYEKEE (reference sequence). V lost 4 bases to trimming and J lost 4 bases; unmatched junction nucleotides: 11. CDR3 region: CASSHGDRVSFTEAFF. The CDR3 DNA reads TGTGCCAGCAGCCATGGGGACAGGGTGAGTTTCACTGAAGCTTTCTTT.

The chain uses TRBV5-1 and TRBJ1-2, with 7 nucleotides matching TRBD1. The length of the CDR3 is 14 residues. V trimming: 3 bases; J trimming: 3 bases; junction bases outside the gene matches: 5. Germline assignment: CDR1 SGHRS and CDR2 YFSETQ. CDR3 in amino acids: CASSSSGTDYGYTF. CDR3 DNA: TGCGCCAGCAGCTCATCAGGGACAGACTATGGCTACACCTTC. Filled out from reference TRBV5-1 and TRBJ1-2, the complete variable domain reads KAGVTQTPRYLIKTRGQQVTLSCSPISGHRSVSWYQQTPGQGLQFLFEYFSETQRNKGNFPGRFSGRQFSNSRSEMNVSTLELGDSALYLCASSSSGTDYGYTFGSGTRLTVV.

The chain couples TRBV11-1 to TRBJ1-1; possible D gene TRBD1, 6 bases. The germline gives CDR1 SGHAT, CDR2 FQDESV (reference sequence). V shed 7 bases and J shed 0 bases, with 24 bases lying between them. The CDR3 length is 18 residues. CDR3 in amino acids: CASNPLEDLDRLNTEAFF. CDR3 DNA: TGTGCCAGCAATCCATTGGAGGACTTGGACAGACTGAACACTGAAGCTTTCTTT.

This chain uses TRBV5-6 with TRBJ1-2; D remains ambiguous. This CDR3 has 10 amino acids. The germline gives CDR1 SGHDT, CDR2 YYEEEE. V lost 5 bases and J lost 8, with 7 bases in between. The CDR3 DNA reads TGTGCCAGCAGGCCCGGAGGCTACACCTTC. This sequence encodes CASRPGGYTF.

The genes are TRBV7-9 and TRBJ2-1, with TRBD2 matching 9 bases. Germline trimming cut 10 bases from V and 5 bases from J; bases unmatched to any gene: 9. The CDR3 is 14 residues long. Germline V gene data show CDR1 as SEHNR and CDR2 as FQNEAQ (reference sequence). This CDR3 is CATNRLAENNEQFF. CDR3 bases: TGTGCCACCAATAGACTAGCGGAGAACAATGAGCAGTTCTTC.

The rearrangement links TRBV9 to TRBJ2-5; D gene uncertain. This CDR3 comprises 14 residues. In germline, CDR1 is SGDLS, CDR2 YYNGEE. V lost 0 bases to trimming and J lost 0 bases, with 6 bases between them. The CDR3 DNA follows: TGTGCCAGCAGCGTAGACCCCTACCAAGAGACCCAGTACTTC. It yields the protein CASSVDPYQETQYF.

This chain connects TRBV18 to TRBJ2-2; D is possibly TRBD2 (5 bases). The V end was cut by 6 bases, the J end by 3 bases, with 17 bases between. Per germline, CDR1 KGHSH and CDR2 LQKENI. The CDR3 sequence is 16 residues long. The CDR3 coding sequence is TGTGCCAGCTCCCTCAATAGAGGGAGCCACACCGGGGAGCTGTTTTTT. As protein: CASSLNRGSHTGELFF.

The chain couples TRBV4-3 to TRBJ1-6; D uncertain. CDR1 and CDR2 from the germline V gene are LGHNA and YSLEER. The CDR3 consists of 16 residues. Between the trimmed V and J ends, which lost 0 bases and 9 bases, there was a span of 15 bases. The CDR3 nucleotides are TGCGCCAGCAGCCAAGAGCCCCGGGATCGAAGTTCACCCCTCCACTTT. This codes for CASSQEPRDRSSPLHF.

The J gene is TRBJ2-1, the V gene TRBV7-9, with TRBD1 matching over 7 bases. V lost 5 bases, J lost 9 bases, and 7 bases stayed unmatched. From germline, CDR1 is SEHNR and CDR2 FQNEAQ (reference sequence). The CDR3 totals 13 residues. Here the CDR3 reads CASSVDRVGEQFF. The CDR3 DNA reads as TGTGCCAGCAGCGTCGACAGGGTTGGTGAGCAGTTCTTC.

This clone was counted a few times. This chain joins TRBV27 and TRBJ2-2; TRBD2 might be the D (5 bases). There are 16 residues in the CDR3. V was shortened by 0 bases and J by 5 bases, with 13 bases between the two germline ends. Germline-derived CDR1 and CDR2 are MNHEY and SMNVEV (reference sequence). The CDR3 nucleotides are TGTGCCAGCAGTTTATCCCTCCCTACTAGTACCGGGGAGCTGTTTTTT. It encodes CASSLSLPTSTGELFF.

The DNA for the CDR3 is TGTGCCAGCAGCCTTTCGGGGGCCTCCTACAATGAGCAGTTCTTC. The encoded protein is CASSLSGASYNEQFF. The J gene is TRBJ2-1, the V gene TRBV28; D is possibly TRBD1 or TRBD2 (6 bases each). The V gene lost 6 bases and the J gene lost 0 bases, with 12 bases spanning the gap. This CDR3 is 15 amino acids long. Germline V gene lookup returns CDR1 MDHEN and CDR2 SYDVKM.

The genes are TRBV15 and TRBJ1-2; TRBD1 matches 9 bases. With 5 bases clipped from V and 4 bases from J, the junction kept 14 bases outside the gene matches. The CDR3 has 17 amino acids. Germline CDR1 is LNHNV and CDR2 is YYDKDF (reference sequence). Here the CDR3 DNA reads TGTGCCACCAGCGGGAGAGCCGGGACAGGGCTATTCTATGGCTACACCTTC. Protein product: CATSGRAGTGLFYGYTF.

The V gene is TRBV11-2, the J gene TRBJ2-1, with unresolved D. The germline V gene has CDR1 SGHAT and CDR2 FQNNGV. The CDR3 is 13 residues long. The ends were cut back, 3 bases at V and 10 bases at J, with 13 bases in the middle. CDR3: CASSFPASLEQFF. The DNA of the CDR3 is TGTGCCAGCAGCTTCCCGGCATCCCTAGAGCAGTTCTTC.

This chain joins TRBV19 and TRBJ2-5; 8 nucleotides match TRBD1. This CDR3 has 15 amino acids. Losses at the gene ends were 6 bases for V and 1 base for J; bases not matched to a gene: 7. CDR1 and CDR2 from the germline V gene are LNHDA and SQIVND (reference sequence). The CDR3 loop reads CASSTPRGPQETQYF. CDR3 coding DNA: TGTGCCAGTAGCACGCCCAGGGGGCCCCAAGAGACCCAGTACTTC.